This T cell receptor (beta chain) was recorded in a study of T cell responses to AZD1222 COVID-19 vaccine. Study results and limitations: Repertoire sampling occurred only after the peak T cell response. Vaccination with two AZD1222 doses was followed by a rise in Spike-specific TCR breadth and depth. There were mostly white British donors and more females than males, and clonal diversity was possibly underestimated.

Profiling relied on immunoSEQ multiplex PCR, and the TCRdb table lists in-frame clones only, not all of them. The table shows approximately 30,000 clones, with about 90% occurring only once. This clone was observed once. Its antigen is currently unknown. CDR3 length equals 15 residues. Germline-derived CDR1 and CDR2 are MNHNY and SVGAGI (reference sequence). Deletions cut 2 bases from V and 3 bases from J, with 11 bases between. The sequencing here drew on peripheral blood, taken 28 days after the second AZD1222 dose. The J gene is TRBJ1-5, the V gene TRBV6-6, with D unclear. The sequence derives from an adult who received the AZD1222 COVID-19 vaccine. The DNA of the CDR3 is TGTGCCAGCAGTTACCTGCCGTCAACCAATCAGCCCCAGCATTTT. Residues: CASSYLPSTNQPQHF.